The rows below give T cell receptor beta chains drawn from one sample of a study of T cell responses to AZD1222 COVID-19 vaccine. Some clones are missing from TCRdb's copy, which holds only in-frame ones; the method was immunoSEQ multiplex PCR. The sample lists 150,000 to 160,000 clones; 90% were seen once. The specimen comprised peripheral blood, sampled on day 0 of AZD1222 vaccination. These receptor sequences come from an adult in good health. CDR3s include the opening cysteine and the closing phenylalanine or tryptophan. The order of the fields is J gene, clone size, V gene, D gene, CDR3 DNA, CDR3 protein. D genes are given only for firm matches. A row's size may be missing; if present it is once, few, many or a size class.

TRBJ2-1 NA TRBV5-1 NA TGCGCCAGCAGCTTTCGCTACAATGAGCAGTTCTTC CASSFRYNEQFF
TRBJ2-1 NA TRBV9 TRBD2 TGTGCCAGCAGCGTCGGGACTAGCGGATACAATGAGCAGTTCTTC CASSVGTSGYNEQFF
TRBJ2-3 once TRBV29-1 TRBD2 TGCAGCGTTGATGGGCTAGCGGGAGTTCGCACAGATACGCAGTATTTT CSVDGLAGVRTDTQYF
TRBJ1-2 NA TRBV18 NA TGTGCCAGCTCACCATCCCCCGATATCGGGGGCGCGGGCTACACCTTC CASSPSPDIGGAGYTF
TRBJ2-2 NA TRBV24-1 TRBD2 TGTGCCACCAGTGATTTGGGACTAGCGGGAGGGCCGGACACCGGGGAGCTGTTTTTT CATSDLGLAGGPDTGELFF
TRBJ2-5 NA TRBV20-1 NA TGCAGTGCGGCTCCCCAAGAGACCCAGTACTTC CSAAPQETQYF
TRBJ1-5 NA TRBV28 NA TGTGCCAGCAGTGATAGCAATCAGCCCCAGCATTTT CASSDSNQPQHF
TRBJ1-1 NA TRBV28 NA TGTGCCAGCAGTTTCCTTCAGGGTTACACTGAAGCTTTCTTT CASSFLQGYTEAFF
TRBJ2-5 NA TRBV27 NA TGTGCCAGCAGTCCCCCGGACGTATCGAGGGAGACCCAGTACTTC CASSPPDVSRETQYF
TRBJ1-2 NA TRBV7-2 NA TGTGCCAGCAGCCCCTACAACCTCTTTGGCTACACCTTC CASSPYNLFGYTF